Listed here are 17 T cell receptor beta chains from one sample, sequenced in a study of cytomegalovirus exposure and HLA in healthy donors. Primers included in the PCR were 60 Vbeta and 13 Jbeta primers. Method: immunoSEQ multiplex PCR; TCRdb's copy keeps in-frame clones and lacks some. Of approximately 150,000 clones in the sample, more than 70% were seen once. Sequenced material: PBMCs. These receptors came from a male donor in good health and CMV-seronegative.

This chain connects TRBV30 to TRBJ1-3; 7 bases line up with TRBD1. The CDR3 is made up of 13 amino acids. Germline V gives CDR1 GTSNPN, CDR2 SVGIG (reference sequence). J gave up 7 bases and V 4 bases, and 7 bases lay outside the gene matches. The CDR3 nucleotides are TGTGCCTGGATCATGGCAGGGGGGAACACCATATATTTT. Protein: CAWIMAGGNTIYF.

The V call is TRBV9, the J call TRBJ1-2; TRBD1 matches at 9 bases. The CDR3 covers 17 residues. Germline values: CDR1 SGDLS, CDR2 YYNGEE. The V and J ends lost 0 bases and 4 bases, in that order; junction bases with no gene match: 10. This CDR3 reads CASSVGIGTGLTYGYTF. The CDR3 nucleotides read TGTGCCAGCAGCGTAGGAATTGGGACAGGGTTAACCTATGGCTACACCTTC.

For this clone: Germline is not matched at one junction end, which may reflect a read error. The chain carries TRBV19 and TRBJ2-7; possible D gene TRBD2, 6 bases. The CDR3 has 11 amino acids. Looked up from germline, CDR1 is LNHDA and CDR2 is SQIVND (reference sequence). CDR3 sequence reads: CASSHGGARDF. The CDR3 nucleotides are TGTGCCAGCTCCCACGGAGGGGCGCGAGACTTC.

The chain employs TRBV10-3 and TRBJ2-1, with 7 bases that match TRBD2. The V segment lost 0 bases and the J segment 7 bases; nucleotides outside the gene matches: 3. Germline CDR1 reads ENHRY; CDR2 reads SYGVKD. CDR3 length: 14 residues. CDR3 sequence: CAISESLAANEQFF. The CDR3, as DNA: TGTGCCATCAGTGAGTCCCTAGCGGCGAATGAGCAGTTCTTC.

The chain recombines TRBV29-1 with TRBJ2-5, with 13 positions matching TRBD2. The CDR3 is made up of 14 amino acids. Germline trimming cut 4 bases from V and 4 bases from J; bases unmatched to any gene: 3. Looked up from germline, CDR1 is SQVTM and CDR2 is ANQGSEA. DNA for the CDR3: TGCAGCGTTGTCCGACTAGCGGGGGGAGAGACCCAGTACTTC. It translates to CSVVRLAGGETQYF.

This clone was seen a few times. The V call is TRBV30, the J call TRBJ2-7; D is possibly TRBD2 (5 bases). The CDR3 loop spans 13 amino acids. Germline assignment: CDR1 GTSNPN and CDR2 SVGIG (reference sequence). Deletions cut 0 bases from V and 1 base from J, with 7 bases between. The CDR3 region is CAWSVLVSYEQYF. DNA for the CDR3: TGTGCCTGGAGTGTACTAGTTTCCTACGAGCAGTACTTC. Drawing the rest from reference TRBV30 and TRBJ2-7, the complete variable domain is SQTIHQWPATLVQPVGSPLSLECTVEGTSNPNLYWYRQAAGRGLQLLFYSVGIGQISSEVPQNLSASRPQDRQFILSSKKLLLSDSGFYLCAWSVLVSYEQYFGPGTRLTVT.

J is TRBJ2-1 and V is TRBV7-2; perhaps TRBD2 as D (5 bases). The CDR3 runs 16 residues. V gave up 1 base and J gave up 4 bases, with 14 bases separating them. Germline V lookup: CDR1 SGHTA, CDR2 FQGNSA. CDR3 sequence: CASSLGGRGIYNEQFF. The DNA for the CDR3 is TGTGCCAGCAGCTTAGGCGGGCGCGGTATATACAATGAGCAGTTCTTC.

V gene TRBV6-7 combines with J gene TRBJ1-5; 9 bases align to TRBD1. TRBV6-7 is designated an ORF whose function remains uncertain. V was pared by 3 bases and J by 7 bases, with 7 bases of the junction left unmatched. This CDR3 is built from 15 residues. CDR3 DNA: TGTGCCAGCAGTTATCGGGACAGGGCCTGGCAGCCCCAGCATTTT. It encodes CASSYRDRAWQPQHF.

This chain uses TRBV7-3 with TRBJ1-1; 11 nucleotides agree with TRBD1. J gave up 5 bases and V 4 bases, and 3 bases lay outside the gene matches. From germline, CDR1 is SGHTA and CDR2 FQGTGA. The CDR3 runs to 14 residues. The CDR3 nucleotides read TGTGCCAGCAGCTCCGGGACAGGGGGTACTGAAGCTTTCTTT. This encodes CASSSGTGGTEAFF.

This chain links TRBV2 with TRBJ1-5; D is uncertain. The germline V and J ends were trimmed by 5 bases and 3 bases, with 14 bases remaining between them. Per the germline V gene, CDR1 is SNHLY and CDR2 is FYNNEI. The CDR3 loop spans 15 amino acids. This chain's CDR3 is CASSISPGSNQPQHF. In nucleotides, the CDR3 is TGTGCCAGCAGTATTTCCCCGGGTTCCAATCAGCCCCAGCATTTT.

This chain links TRBV18 with TRBJ2-7; 7 bases line up with TRBD2. Germline CDR1 KGHSH, CDR2 LQKENI. The V segment lost 2 bases and the J segment 5 bases; nucleotides outside the gene matches: 6. CDR3 length: 14 residues. The CDR3 DNA follows: TGTGCCAGCTCACCAATCCGACTAGCTCACGAGCAGTACTTC. As protein: CASSPIRLAHEQYF. Variable domain in full (rest from reference TRBV18 and TRBJ2-7): NAGVMQNPRHLVRRRGQEARLRCSPMKGHSHVYWYRQLPEEGLKFMVYLQKENIIDESGMPKERFSAEFPKEGPSILRIQQVVRGDSAAYFCASSPIRLAHEQYFGPGTRLTVT.

This chain connects TRBV29-1 to TRBJ2-3, with D perhaps TRBD2 (5 bases). The CDR3 totals 13 residues. CDR1 and CDR2 (germline): SQVTM, ANQGSEA. DNA for the CDR3: TGCAGTGGGTCGGGATTGGGTGCAGATACGCAGTATTTT. It yields the protein CSGSGLGADTQYF.

The V and J genes are TRBV28 and TRBJ2-3, with 12 nucleotides matching TRBD2. CDR1 MDHEN and CDR2 SYDVKM come from the germline V gene. V shed 3 bases and J 6 bases; nucleotides not matched to a gene: 13. The CDR3 contains 18 residues. The CDR3 loop reads CASSFLVHLAGGSDTQYF. CDR3 nucleotides: TGTGCCAGCAGTTTCTTGGTTCATCTAGCGGGGGGGTCGGATACGCAGTATTTT. Combining the CDR3 with reference TRBV28 and TRBJ2-3 gives the whole variable domain DVKVTQSSRYLVKRTGEKVFLECVQDMDHENMFWYRQDPGLGLRLIYFSYDVKMKEKGDIPEGYSVSREKKERFSLILESASTNQTSMYLCASSFLVHLAGGSDTQYFGPGTRLTVL.

CDR3 nucleotide sequence: TGTGCCAGCAGTTTGGAGGGCTACTATGGCTACACCTTC. Its translation: CASSLEGYYGYTF. The chain combines TRBV28 with TRBJ1-2; D is ambiguous. V lost 3 bases and J 3 bases, leaving 8 bases between the germline ends. This CDR3 has 13 residues. CDR1 is MDHEN, CDR2 SYDVKM, per germline.

V usage is TRBV7-9 and J usage is TRBJ1-3, with 8 bases aligning to TRBD1. This CDR3 comprises 15 residues. CDR1 SEHNR and CDR2 FQNEAQ come from the germline V gene (reference sequence). V dropped 4 bases and J dropped 2; count of bases not matched to a gene: 4. As DNA, the CDR3 is TGTGCCAGCAGCTATAGGACAGGGACTGGAAACACCATATATTTT. Translated: CASSYRTGTGNTIYF.

The chain uses TRBV2 and TRBJ2-7; 7 bases map to TRBD2. Trimming cost V 6 bases and J 2 bases; bases outside gene matches: 10. This CDR3 has 15 residues. Germline values: CDR1 SNHLY, CDR2 FYNNEI. The CDR3 DNA is TGTGCCAGCAGCCCCGTGAGAAGCGGGGCCTACGAGCAGTACTTC. This encodes CASSPVRSGAYEQYF.

The rearrangement links TRBV5-6 to TRBJ1-4, with 8 positions matching TRBD1. There are 16 residues in the CDR3. The V and J ends lost 0 bases and 5 bases, in that order; junction bases with no gene match: 6. From germline, CDR1 is SGHDT and CDR2 YYEEEE. The CDR3 DNA reads TGTGCCAGCAGCTTGGTGGACAGGGTTGACAATGAAAAACTGTTTTTT. Encoded protein: CASSLVDRVDNEKLFF.